A selection of T cell receptor beta chains follows, all from one sample in a study of blood T cell repertoires in COVID-19. Only in-frame clones appear in the TCRdb table, and some are missing; sequencing was by immunoSEQ multiplex PCR. Of some 300,000 clones in the sample, less than 90% were seen once. Material for sequencing was PBMCs or T cells enriched from blood (not recorded which). The receptors here all came from a woman aged 30 to 39 who had recovered from COVID-19. CDR3s include the opening cysteine and the closing phenylalanine or tryptophan. A D gene is named only where the DNA matches it firmly. Expanded clones get a size class; other rows say once, few or many, or leave the size out.

>TRBJ2-1|TRBD2|NA|TRBV24-1
TGTGCCACCAGTGAGTTAGCGGGGGGAATCAATGAGCAGTTCTTC
CATSELAGGINEQFF
>TRBJ1-3|TRBD1|NA|TRBV7-6
TGTGCCAGCAGCTCGAGGACAGGGGTTGGAAACACCATATATTTT
CASSSRTGVGNTIYF
>TRBJ1-5|TRBD1|NA|TRBV7-8
TGTGCCAGCAGCGCCCGACAGGGGCTGGGACAGCATTTT
CASSARQGLGQHF
>TRBJ1-1|NA|NA|TRBV25-1
TGTGCCAGCAGTGAATTATATGTGAACACTGAAGCTTTCTTT
CASSELYVNTEAFF
>TRBJ1-4|NA|NA|TRBV5-8
TGTGCCAGCAGCTTGGAAGGCGGGTCGAATGAAAAACTGTTTTTT
CASSLEGGSNEKLFF
>TRBJ2-1|NA|NA|TRBV30
TGTGCCTGGAGTTGGCGGGGCTCCGTGTGGGGTAATGAGCAGTTCTTC
CAWSWRGSVWGNEQFF
>TRBJ1-1|NA|NA|TRBV12-3/TRBV12-4
TGTGCCAGCAGTTTATTCGGGAACACTGAAGCTTTCTTT
CASSLFGNTEAFF
>TRBJ1-1|TRBD1|NA|TRBV6-2/TRBV6-3
TGTGCCAGCAGTCGAACGGGACAGATGAACACTGAAGCTTTCTTT
CASSRTGQMNTEAFF
>TRBJ1-5|NA|NA|TRBV11-3
TGTGCCAGCAGCTTAAGGGGGTTGGGTTTGTGGCATCAGCCCCAGCATTTT
CASSLRGLGLWHQPQHF
>TRBJ1-5|TRBD1|NA|TRBV2
TGTGCCAGCAGTTTCGGGACAGTAGCTAATCAGCCCCAGCATTTT
CASSFGTVANQPQHF
>TRBJ2-2|NA|NA|TRBV19
TGTGCCAGTAGGTCGTTCCGGGGCACCGGGGAGCTGTTTTTT
CASRSFRGTGELFF
>TRBJ1-2|NA|NA|TRBV2
TGTGCCAGCAAAACACCTTATGGCTACACCTTC
CASKTPYGYTF
>TRBJ1-6|NA|NA|TRBV5-1
TGCGCCAGCAGCTTGGAAGGCGGGGGTAATTCACCCCTCCACTTT
CASSLEGGGNSPLHF
>TRBJ2-1|NA|once|TRBV3-1/TRBV3-2
TGTGCCAGCAGCCATCGTGGGAGGAGCTCCTACAATGAGCAGTTCTTC
CASSHRGRSSYNEQFF
>TRBJ2-1|TRBD2|NA|TRBV2
TGTGCCAGCAGTGCTAGCGGGGGTCGGTACAATGAGCAGTTCTTC
CASSASGGRYNEQFF
>TRBJ2-7|TRBD1|NA|TRBV10-1
TGCGCCAGCAGTTTGGGACAGGAGGGCGAGCAGTACTTC
CASSLGQEGEQYF
>TRBJ1-1|TRBD1|NA|TRBV9
TGTGCCAGCAGCGTAGGGGGGCAGGGGGCCATGAACACTGAAGCTTTCTTT
CASSVGGQGAMNTEAFF
>TRBJ1-3|NA|NA|TRBV21-1
TGTGCCAGCAAAAAGGGAGGGACGGCTTCTTATAGCTCTGGAAACACCATATATTTT
CASKKGGTASYSSGNTIYF
>TRBJ2-7|TRBD1|NA|TRBV15
TGTGCCACCAGCAGAGATCCCACAAGGGACAGCGGCTTGCAGTACTTC
CATSRDPTRDSGLQYF
>TRBJ1-3|NA|NA|TRBV7-2
TGTGCCAGCAGCCGGTACCTCCTCTCTGGAAACACCATATATTTT
CASSRYLLSGNTIYF
>TRBJ2-5|TRBD2|NA|TRBV5-1
TGCGCCAGCAGCGGGACCGGGACTAGCGCCCCAGAGACCCAGTACTTC
CASSGTGTSAPETQYF
>TRBJ1-4|NA|NA|TRBV28
TGTGCCAGCAAAACGGGCAGGGGTTGGGAAAAACTGTTTTTT
CASKTGRGWEKLFF
>TRBJ1-3|TRBD1|NA|TRBV10-3
TGTGCCATCAGCCCCGACAGGGGAAGAGGAAACACCATATATTTT
CAISPDRGRGNTIYF
>TRBJ2-2|NA|NA|TRBV28
TGTGCCAGCAGTTTGTTTAAGGAGACCGGGGAGCTGTTTTTT
CASSLFKETGELFF
>TRBJ2-1|NA|few|TRBV28
TGTGCCAGCAGTTTGGTTCAGGTCGGTAGCAATGAGCAGTTCTTC
CASSLVQVGSNEQFF
>TRBJ1-4|TRBD1|NA|TRBV11-2
TGTGCCAGCAGCCCCCGACCAGGGGGCTCCGCAACTAATGAAAAACTGTTTTTT
CASSPRPGGSATNEKLFF
>TRBJ2-2|NA|NA|TRBV19
TGTGCCAGTAAGAGCAGGGGAGCCCTAAATACCGGGGAGCTGTTTTTT
CASKSRGALNTGELFF
>TRBJ2-7|TRBD1|NA|TRBV7-9
TGTGCCAGCAGCTTAGATAACAGGGGCTACGAGCAGTACTTC
CASSLDNRGYEQYF
>TRBJ2-7|TRBD2|NA|TRBV9
TGTGCCAGCAGCGTTTCCAGCGGGGGGCCAACGCGATCCTACGAGCAGTACTTC
CASSVSSGGPTRSYEQYF
>TRBJ2-1|TRBD2|few|TRBV3-1/TRBV3-2
TGTGCCAGCAGCCAAGATCCGGCTAGCGGGTACAATGAGCAGTTCTTC
CASSQDPASGYNEQFF